The next 5 T cell receptor beta chains were all read from a single sample in a study of blood T cells in healthy people across ages. The use of a sample-barcoded 5' primer and a J-beta primer mix characterized a second PCR of 7 to 11 cycles. TCRdb processed the 5' RACE reads anew with MiXCR; each CDR3 protein has one entry. The sample yields hundreds of thousands of distinct CDR3 sequences, about three fifths seen once. Sequencing input: blood. These receptors originate from a man aged 25 to 45 in good health.

The J gene is TRBJ1-1, the V gene TRBV6-6; a possible D gene is TRBD1 (5 bases). The V and J ends lost 4 bases and 1 base respectively, with 10 bases between them. This CDR3 spans 14 amino acids. Germline CDR1 reads MNHNY; CDR2 reads SVGAGI (reference sequence). The CDR3: CASSSPGQNTEAFF. The CDR3 nucleotides are TGTGCCAGCAGTTCCCCGGGGCAGAACACTGAAGCTTTCTTT.

The genes are TRBV20-1 and TRBJ2-6, with D perhaps assigned TRBD1 or TRBD2 (5 bases each). The germline CDR1 and CDR2 sequences are DFQATT and SNEGSKA (reference sequence). The V and J ends lost 1 base and 4 bases respectively, with 14 bases between them. The CDR3 extends over 16 amino acids. The CDR3 sequence is CSARGDPAGGANVLTF. CDR3 DNA sequence: TGCAGTGCTAGAGGGGACCCCGCTGGAGGGGCCAACGTCCTGACTTTC.

As DNA, the CDR3 is TGTGCCAGCAGCTTGGTTAGAGGAGGGAATGGCGAGCAGTACTTC. Its translation: CASSLVRGGNGEQYF. The chain employs TRBV7-2 and TRBJ2-5, with a possible D match to TRBD2 (6 bases). TRBJ2-7 matches the DNA end more closely, so the J call is doubtful. This CDR3 spans 15 amino acids. Germline CDR1 is SGHTA and CDR2 is FQGNSA.

This chain connects TRBV25-1 to TRBJ2-3, with 10 nucleotides matching TRBD1. Trimming cost V 5 bases and J 4 bases; bases outside gene matches: 9. The length of the CDR3 is 16 residues. Germline V lookup: CDR1 MGHDK, CDR2 SYGVNS. CDR3 amino acids: CASSQRTGGVADTQYF. The CDR3 DNA reads as TGTGCCAGCAGTCAGCGGACAGGGGGGGTCGCAGATACGCAGTATTTT.

This sequence joins TRBV19 and TRBJ1-1; D possibly corresponds to TRBD1 (5 bases). The CDR3 length is 15 residues. Germline loops: CDR1 LNHDA, CDR2 SQIVND (reference sequence). Trimming took off 3 bases at V and 5 bases at J, with 16 bases between the two ends. CDR3 in DNA: TGTGCCAGTAGTATCCCCCAAGATTGGGGGACTGAAGCTTTCTTT. It is translated as CASSIPQDWGTEAFF. Together with reference TRBV19 and TRBJ1-1, the CDR3 gives the full variable domain: DGGITQSPKYLFRKEGQNVTLSCEQNLNHDAMYWYRQDPGQGLRLIYYSQIVNDFQKGDIAEGYSVSREKKESFPLTVTSAQKNPTAFYLCASSIPQDWGTEAFFGQGTRLTVV.